These 14 T cell receptor beta chains were all obtained from the same sample, sequenced in a study of siplizumab effects on memory and regulatory T cells (dated by TCRdb to 2018 to 2020). The library was prepared using the immunoSEQ multiplex PCR assay. The table was pulled from immuneACCESS by TCRdb, which kept in-frame rearrangements only. Such tables lose some clones; where checked, under half of the loss comes from unresolved V genes, and the rest has no known cause. For this sample there are more than 90,000 clones; about 95% appear just once. The biggest ten clones account for roughly 1.3% of the sample. Sequencing was done on a sample of non-Treg CD4+ T cells sorted from blood. The cell subset or site label for this specimen denotes: FACS-sorted unstimulated CD4+ non-regulatory T cells. These receptors all come from a human donor in good health.

CDR3 sequence: CASSLLQSDEQFF. As DNA, the CDR3 is TGTGCCAGCAGTTTACTACAGTCAGATGAGCAGTTCTTC. The gene calls are TRBV27 and TRBJ2-1; no clear D gene. The CDR3 loop spans 13 amino acids. V gave up 2 bases and J gave up 8 bases, with 10 bases separating them. CDR1 MNHEY and CDR2 SMNVEV come from the germline V gene (reference sequence).

The V gene is TRBV7-3, the J gene TRBJ2-5; D possibly corresponds to TRBD1 (5 bases). CDR1 is SGHTA, CDR2 FQGTGA, per germline. Trimming took 5 bases from V and 3 from J, leaving 19 bases between them. This CDR3 spans 16 amino acids. CDR3 sequence: CASSRETASKKETQYF. CDR3 coding DNA: TGTGCCAGCAGCCGAGAGACAGCATCAAAGAAAGAGACCCAGTACTTC.

The chain combines TRBV28 with TRBJ2-2; D tentatively fits TRBD1 or TRBD2 (5 bases each). The CDR3 extends over 14 amino acids. The V end lost 8 bases, the J end lost 5 bases, and 15 bases lay between the germline ends. Germline V gene data show CDR1 as MDHEN and CDR2 as SYDVKM. The DNA for the CDR3 is TGTGCCAGCTCCGGGACCCTACGAACCGGGGAGCTGTTTTTT. The encoded protein is CASSGTLRTGELFF.

V and J are TRBV10-1 and TRBJ2-1, with TRBD1 as a possible D gene (6 bases). Between the trimmed V and J ends, which lost 6 bases and 5 bases, there was a span of 11 bases. The CDR3 loop spans 13 amino acids. Germline assignment: CDR1 WNHNN and CDR2 SYGVQD (reference sequence). This CDR3 reads CASRETGDNEQFF. DNA of the CDR3: TGCGCCAGCAGAGAGACAGGAGACAATGAGCAGTTCTTC.

The chain recombines TRBV27 with TRBJ2-3; D might be TRBD1 or TRBD2, each matching 5 bases. Trimming pared 9 bases from V and 2 bases from J, leaving 15 bases between. Germline-derived CDR1 and CDR2 are MNHEY and SMNVEV (reference sequence). This CDR3 contains 14 residues. The CDR3 region is CASSKWGTTDTQYF. For the CDR3, the DNA is TGTGCCAGTAGTAAGTGGGGGACCACAGATACGCAGTATTTT.

V and J are TRBV6-1 and TRBJ1-5, with 7 bases identical to TRBD1. The CDR3 runs 15 residues. The V segment lost 3 bases and the J segment 6 bases; nucleotides outside the gene matches: 8. Germline CDR1 is MNHNS and CDR2 is SASEGT. CDR3 sequence reads: CASSDNRGLGQPQHF. In DNA, the CDR3 is TGTGCCAGCAGTGACAACAGGGGACTAGGTCAGCCCCAGCATTTT.

The chain has TRBV5-1 and TRBJ2-7, with 9 bases fitting TRBD1. The CDR3 has 15 amino acids. Germline V gene sequence: CDR1 SGHRS, CDR2 YFSETQ. The V gene end was trimmed by 4 bases and the J gene end by 5 bases; junction bases not matched to a gene: 10. The CDR3 bases are TGCGCCAGCAGCGCACCGGGACAGGGTCGCCACGAGCAGTACTTC. This codes for CASSAPGQGRHEQYF.

The rearrangement joins TRBV14 to TRBJ2-7, with D perhaps being TRBD1 or TRBD2 (5 bases each). The CDR3 extends over 16 amino acids. From germline, CDR1 is SGHDN and CDR2 FVKESK. Trimming removed 4 bases from V and 1 base from J, with 17 bases in between. CDR3 amino acids: CASSLLGRSGSYEQYF. CDR3 coding DNA: TGTGCCAGCAGCCTCCTGGGACGGTCAGGATCCTACGAGCAGTACTTC. The full variable domain, completed using reference TRBV14 and TRBJ2-7, is EAGVTQFPSHSVIEKGQTVTLRCDPISGHDNLYWYRRVMGKEIKFLLHFVKESKQDESGMPNNRFLAERTGGTYSTLKVQPAELEDSGVYFCASSLLGRSGSYEQYFGPGTRLTVT.

The rearrangement joins TRBV14 to TRBJ1-3; D not resolved. CDR1 and CDR2 (germline): SGHDN, FVKESK. The CDR3 extends over 15 amino acids. Trimming shortened V by 0 bases and J by 5 bases, and 11 bases separated the two germline ends. The CDR3 DNA reads TGTGCCAGCAGCCAAGAAAGGGAGAGGAGAAACACCATATATTTT. This codes for CASSQERERRNTIYF.

The chain joins TRBV6-6 to TRBJ1-3; D gene ambiguous. V was cut by 0 bases and J by 0 bases, with 6 bases left in between. The CDR3 contains 15 residues. Germline V gene lookup returns CDR1 MNHNY and CDR2 SVGAGI (reference sequence). The CDR3 DNA is TGTGCCAGCAGTTACTCGATTTCCTCTGGAAACACCATATATTTT. Translation gives CASSYSISSGNTIYF.

The V gene is TRBV6-1, the J gene TRBJ2-1, with D tentatively TRBD1 (6 bases). V shed 7 bases and J shed 3 bases, with 13 bases lying between them. The CDR3 has 14 amino acids. Germline lookup yields CDR1 MNHNS and CDR2 SASEGT. CDR3 nucleotide sequence: TGTGCCAGCACAGTTTCAGGGGACTACAATGAGCAGTTCTTC. Translated: CASTVSGDYNEQFF.

The J gene is TRBJ2-1, the V gene TRBV5-5; no firm D call. The V gene lost 1 base and the J gene lost 5 bases, with 10 bases spanning the gap. Germline V lookup: CDR1 SGHKS, CDR2 YYEKEE (reference sequence). The CDR3 is 14 residues long. The CDR3 region has the DNA TGTGCCAGCAGCTTGTCAAAGGCGGACAATGAGCAGTTCTTC. Translated, it gives CASSLSKADNEQFF.

This clone showed up just a few times. The chain links TRBV28 to TRBJ1-5, with D maybe TRBD1 (5 bases). Germline values: CDR1 MDHEN, CDR2 SYDVKM. Trimming shortened V by 11 bases and J by 1 base, and 15 bases separated the two germline ends. This CDR3 spans 14 amino acids. The DNA of the CDR3 is TGTGCCGCCCGGCGGGGGGGAAGCAATCAGCCCCAGCATTTT. Translated: CAARRGGSNQPQHF.

The J gene is TRBJ2-1, the V gene TRBV7-9; no reliable D call. The CDR3 runs 12 residues. Germline V gene data show CDR1 as SEHNR and CDR2 as FQNEAQ (reference sequence). Trimming removed 2 bases from V and 10 bases from J, with 9 bases in between. The CDR3 region is CASSLISREQFF. The CDR3 DNA is TGTGCCAGCAGCTTAATAAGCAGGGAGCAGTTCTTC.